One and the same sample provided the 19 T cell receptor beta chains below, sequenced in a study of CD8+ T cells in alopecia areata. RNA was extracted and reverse transcribed into cDNA as the sequencing template. The protocol was immunoSEQ multiplex PCR, while the TCRdb copy is restricted to in-frame clones and leaves out a portion. The sample consists of hundreds of thousands of clones, approximately 61% of them appearing once. The sequences come from CD4+ T cells sorted from blood, collected at week 0. These receptors all stem from a human donor with alopecia areata.

V gene TRBV30 combines with J gene TRBJ1-1; TRBD1 is a possible D gene (5 bases). CDR3 length: 13 amino acids. V dropped 2 bases and J dropped 7 bases, with 14 bases sitting between them. Germline CDR1 and CDR2: GTSNPN and SVGIG (reference sequence). The CDR3 sequence: CAWSYRLGGEAFF. The DNA of the CDR3 is TGTGCCTGGAGTTACAGGCTGGGTGGTGAAGCTTTCTTT.

The rearrangement uses TRBV28 and TRBJ2-7; a possible D gene is TRBD1 (5 bases). There are 14 residues in the CDR3. The V gene's germline CDR1 is MDHEN and CDR2 SYDVKM. Trimming shortened V by 8 bases and J by 3 bases, and 17 bases separated the two germline ends. The DNA of the CDR3 is TGTGCCAGCGGCCTGACAGAAGCAGACTACGAGCAGTACTTC. This codes for CASGLTEADYEQYF.

The chain has TRBV29-1 and TRBJ1-4; 11 bases map to TRBD1. The junction had 4 bases not matched to a gene; V was cut back by 5 bases and J by 8 bases. CDR1 is SQVTM and CDR2 is ANQGSEA in the germline V gene. The length of the CDR3 is 13 residues. The CDR3 bases are TGCAGCGTTCCCGGGACAGGGGGAGAAAAACTGTTTTTT. This codes for CSVPGTGGEKLFF. Variable domain in full (rest from reference TRBV29-1 and TRBJ1-4): SAVISQKPSRDICQRGTSLTIQCQVDSQVTMMFWYRQQPGQSLTLIATANQGSEATYESGFVIDKFPISRPNLTFSTLTVSNMSPEDSSIYLCSVPGTGGEKLFFGSGTQLSVL.

This clone was observed a handful of times. This chain joins TRBV9 and TRBJ2-1; 7 bases align to TRBD1. Germline CDR1 is SGDLS and CDR2 is YYNGEE. This CDR3 has 16 amino acids. The trim removed 3 bases at V and 3 bases at J, leaving 9 bases unmatched. DNA for the CDR3: TGTGCCAGCAGCGGCGGATCCGGGACAGTCTACAATGAGCAGTTCTTC. It translates to CASSGGSGTVYNEQFF.

The chain uses TRBV11-2 and TRBJ1-1; TRBD1 aligns across 7 bases. The J segment lost 6 bases and the V segment lost 2 bases, leaving 15 bases of the junction unmatched. CDR1 and CDR2 from the germline V gene are SGHAT and FQNNGV. The CDR3 extends over 17 amino acids. CDR3 sequence (DNA): TGTGCCAGCAGCTTATGGCCGGAGGGAGGGGGCATCCCTGAAGCTTTCTTT. This codes for CASSLWPEGGGIPEAFF.

The chain recombines TRBV6-5 with TRBJ1-1; no clear D gene. The V end was cut by 4 bases, the J end by 1 base, with 4 bases between. The CDR3 has 12 residues. Germline CDR1 and CDR2: MNHEY and SVGAGI. The CDR3 sequence is CASSWGNTEAFF. As DNA, the CDR3 is TGTGCCAGCAGTTGGGGGAACACTGAAGCTTTCTTT.

The rearrangement uses TRBV11-2 and TRBJ2-7, with 8 bases that match TRBD1. Per the germline V gene, CDR1 is SGHAT and CDR2 is FQNNGV. The V gene end was trimmed by 3 bases and the J gene end by 3 bases; junction bases not matched to a gene: 4. The CDR3 runs 14 residues. The CDR3, as DNA: TGTGCCAGCAGCTTCGACGACAGGGGCTACGAGCAGTACTTC. This codes for CASSFDDRGYEQYF.

This clone has only a few counts. This sequence joins TRBV5-6 and TRBJ1-2, with 7 positions matching TRBD1. The junction had 11 bases not matched to a gene; V was cut back by 4 bases and J by 5 bases. The CDR3 has 15 residues. CDR1 is SGHDT, CDR2 YYEEEE, per germline. The CDR3 sequence: CASSDDGTAYYGYTF. CDR3 nucleotides: TGTGCCAGCAGCGACGACGGGACAGCTTATTATGGCTACACCTTC.

The genes are TRBV7-9 and TRBJ1-2; TRBD1 aligns across 11 bases. The CDR3 consists of 15 residues. Germline V lookup: CDR1 SEHNR, CDR2 FQNEAQ (reference sequence). Trimming removed 5 bases from V and 5 bases from J; junction bases left unmatched: 7. As DNA, the CDR3 is TGTGCCAGCAGCAACCGGGACAGGGGGATTTATGGCTACACCTTC. It codes for CASSNRDRGIYGYTF.

This clone was detected many times. The V and J genes are TRBV7-8 and TRBJ1-3; perhaps TRBD1 as D (6 bases). Germline V lookup: CDR1 SGHVS, CDR2 FQNEAQ. Trimming removed 4 bases from V and 0 bases from J, with 13 bases in between. CDR3 length: 16 amino acids. The CDR3 protein is CASSYRQAHSGNTIYF. As DNA, the CDR3 is TGTGCCAGCAGCTACAGACAGGCCCACTCTGGAAACACCATATATTTT.

The rearrangement joins TRBV7-9 to TRBJ1-2; 8 bases are a match to TRBD1. Germline V CDR1 and CDR2: SEHNR, FQNEAQ (reference sequence). This CDR3 has 15 amino acids. V lost 5 bases and J lost 1; bases outside the gene matches: 6. This chain's CDR3 is CASSPGQGLNYGYTF. The CDR3 nucleotides are TGTGCCAGCAGCCCAGGACAGGGTCTTAACTATGGCTACACCTTC.

This clone occurred a few times. J is TRBJ2-4 and V is TRBV7-2; 9 nucleotides line up with TRBD1. With 3 bases clipped from V and 8 bases from J, the junction kept 2 bases outside the gene matches. This CDR3 is built from 13 residues. Germline V gives CDR1 SGHTA, CDR2 FQGNSA. CDR3 DNA: TGTGCCAGCAGCTTGACAGGGGGGGACATTCAGTACTTC. Its translation: CASSLTGGDIQYF. Together with reference TRBV7-2 and TRBJ2-4, the CDR3 gives the full variable domain: GAGVSQSPSNKVTEKGKDVELRCDPISGHTALYWYRQSLGQGLEFLIYFQGNSAPDKSGLPSDRFSAERTGGSVSTLTIQRTQQEDSAVYLCASSLTGGDIQYFGAGTRLSVL.

This sequence joins TRBV9 and TRBJ2-7, with no clear D. This CDR3 has 14 residues. Germline V gene sequence: CDR1 SGDLS, CDR2 YYNGEE. V lost 0 bases and J lost 2, with 9 bases in between. The CDR3 nucleotides are TGTGCCAGCAGCGTAGGTCCAGCGCCCTACGAGCAGTACTTC. It encodes CASSVGPAPYEQYF. The full variable domain, in which reference TRBV9 and TRBJ2-7 provide the parts outside the CDR3, is DSGVTQTPKHLITATGQRVTLRCSPRSGDLSVYWYQQSLDQGLQFLIQYYNGEERAKGNILERFSAQQFPDLHSELNLSSLELGDSALYFCASSVGPAPYEQYFGPGTRLTVT.

The chain uses TRBV2 and TRBJ1-1; 7 bases match TRBD1. After removal of 3 bases from V and 0 bases from J, the junction contained 4 bases not matched to a gene. CDR3 length: 15 residues. Germline V lookup: CDR1 SNHLY, CDR2 FYNNEI. CDR3 in amino acids: CASSEQGGLNTEAFF. The DNA of the CDR3 is TGTGCCAGCAGTGAGCAGGGGGGGCTGAACACTGAAGCTTTCTTT.

To note about this clone: The same CDR3 can be traced to other DNA sequences in this sample. V and J are TRBV7-9 and TRBJ1-2; D not resolved. There are 13 residues in the CDR3. Germline CDR1 is SEHNR and CDR2 is FQNEAQ (reference sequence). The ends were cut back, 3 bases at V and 6 bases at J, with 11 bases in the middle. For the CDR3, the DNA is TGTGCCAGCAGCTTTCCCTCCGGGGATGGCTACACCTTC. It translates to CASSFPSGDGYTF.

This clone was seen a few times. The chain uses TRBV30 and TRBJ1-5, with TRBD1 identical over 8 bases. With 5 bases clipped from V and 8 bases from J, the junction kept 8 bases outside the gene matches. Germline CDR1 GTSNPN, CDR2 SVGIG (reference sequence). This CDR3 region has 13 residues. As DNA, the CDR3 is TGTGCCTGGGCCCGACAGACAGGGGAGCCCCAGCATTTT. It translates to CAWARQTGEPQHF. The full variable domain, rest sourced from reference TRBV30 and TRBJ1-5, is SQTIHQWPATLVQPVGSPLSLECTVEGTSNPNLYWYRQAAGRGLQLLFYSVGIGQISSEVPQNLSASRPQDRQFILSSKKLLLSDSGFYLCAWARQTGEPQHFGDGTRLSIL.

This clone was detected a few times. This chain joins TRBV7-9 and TRBJ2-1; 7 nucleotides agree with TRBD1. There are 13 residues in the CDR3. Germline CDR1 SEHNR, CDR2 FQNEAQ (reference sequence). V gave up 5 bases and J gave up 6 bases; unmatched junction bases: 4. The CDR3 loop reads CASSPGQANEQFF. The CDR3, as DNA: TGTGCCAGCAGCCCCGGACAGGCCAATGAGCAGTTCTTC.

This clone was counted only a few times. The chain recombines TRBV5-6 with TRBJ2-1, with D possibly matching TRBD2 (6 bases). Germline CDR1 SGHDT, CDR2 YYEEEE. This CDR3 contains 15 residues. V was clipped by 4 bases and J by 9 bases, with 20 bases between them. CDR3 sequence (DNA): TGTGCCAGCAGCCTACCGGGACTGGGTTTTAGTGAGCAGTTCTTC. Its translation is CASSLPGLGFSEQFF. Variable domain in full (rest from reference TRBV5-6 and TRBJ2-1): DAGVTQSPTHLIKTRGQQVTLRCSPKSGHDTVSWYQQALGQGPQFIFQYYEEEERQRGNFPDRFSGHQFPNYSSELNVNALLLGDSALYLCASSLPGLGFSEQFFGPGTRLTVL.

V and J are TRBV13 and TRBJ1-4; D ambiguous. There are 15 residues in the CDR3. The ends were cut back, 0 bases at V and 8 bases at J, with 13 bases in the middle. The germline V gene has CDR1 PRHDT and CDR2 FYEKMQ (reference sequence). The CDR3 region is CASSLGRVEAEKLFF. As DNA, the CDR3 is TGTGCCAGCAGCTTAGGCCGGGTAGAGGCGGAAAAACTGTTTTTT. Full variable domain (outside the CDR3, taken from reference TRBV13 and TRBJ1-4): AAGVIQSPRHLIKEKRETATLKCYPIPRHDTVYWYQQGPGQDPQFLISFYEKMQSDKGSIPDRFSAQQFSDYHSELNMSSLELGDSALYFCASSLGRVEAEKLFFGSGTQLSVL.